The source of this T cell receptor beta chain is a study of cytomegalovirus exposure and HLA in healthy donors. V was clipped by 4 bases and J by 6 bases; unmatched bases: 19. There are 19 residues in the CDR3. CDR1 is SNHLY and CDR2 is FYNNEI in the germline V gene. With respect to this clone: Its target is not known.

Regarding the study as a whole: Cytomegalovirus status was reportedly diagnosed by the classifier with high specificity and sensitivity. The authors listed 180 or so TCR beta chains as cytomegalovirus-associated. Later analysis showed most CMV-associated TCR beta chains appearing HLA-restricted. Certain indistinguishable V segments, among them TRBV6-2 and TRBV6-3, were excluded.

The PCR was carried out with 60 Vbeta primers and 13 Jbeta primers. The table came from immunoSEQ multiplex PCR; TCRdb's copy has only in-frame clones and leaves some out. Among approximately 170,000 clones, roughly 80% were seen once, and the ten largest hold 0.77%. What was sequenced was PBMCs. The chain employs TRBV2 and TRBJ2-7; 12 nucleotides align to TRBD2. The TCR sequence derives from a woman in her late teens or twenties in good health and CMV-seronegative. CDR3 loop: CASSVNRVATGLAGLEQYF. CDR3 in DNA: TGTGCCAGCAGTGTCAACAGGGTGGCCACGGGACTAGCGGGTCTCGAGCAGTACTTC.